The 4 T cell receptor beta chains reported below all come from one sample, sequenced in a study of T-cell reconstitution after alpha-beta-depleted transplantation in children. Unique molecular identifiers were used to barcode this TCRbeta library. MiXCR was run by TCRdb on the PCR reads, yielding one entry per CDR3 protein. The repertoire includes around 340,000 distinct CDR3 sequences, 10% to 15% of them detected once, and 3.5% to 4.5% sits in the top ten. The source was PBMCs, collected from the stem cell graft. These receptors were collected from a human donor who donated a stem cell graft to a child with Fanconi anemia.

This clonotype occurred a few times. V gene TRBV18 combines with J gene TRBJ2-3; 7 bases line up with TRBD1. There are 16 residues in the CDR3. CDR1 is KGHSH, CDR2 LQKENI, per germline. The ends lost 3 bases at V and 3 bases at J; junction bases unmatched: 9. The chain's CDR3 is CASSPDGQERTDTQYF. The CDR3 DNA reads TGTGCCAGCTCACCTGATGGACAGGAACGGACAGATACGCAGTATTTT.

The CDR3 nucleotides read TGTGCCAGCTCACCACCGGAGGGGAGCGGCGGTGAAGCTTTCTTT. Protein: CASSPPEGSGGEAFF. The chain links TRBV18 to TRBJ1-1, with D perhaps TRBD1 (5 bases). CDR3 length: 15 residues. V lost 0 bases, J lost 7 bases, and 15 bases lay in between. CDR1 and CDR2 (germline): KGHSH, LQKENI.

The chain is built from TRBV19 and TRBJ1-3; D gene ambiguous. The V end lost 4 bases, the J end lost 3 bases, and 10 bases lay between the germline ends. The CDR3 is 14 amino acids. The germline V gene has CDR1 LNHDA and CDR2 SQIVND (reference sequence). The CDR3 protein is CASSTPRFGNTIYF. The CDR3 nucleotides are TGTGCCAGTAGTACCCCGAGGTTTGGAAACACCATATATTTT.

This clonotype was counted ten times or more. The chain carries TRBV25-1 and TRBJ2-7, with D perhaps TRBD1 (6 bases). V was clipped by 6 bases and J by 2 bases, with 8 bases between them. This CDR3 contains 12 residues. Per germline, CDR1 MGHDK and CDR2 SYGVNS. This CDR3 is CASRKGAYEQYF. The CDR3 DNA is TGTGCCAGCAGGAAGGGGGCCTACGAGCAGTACTTC.